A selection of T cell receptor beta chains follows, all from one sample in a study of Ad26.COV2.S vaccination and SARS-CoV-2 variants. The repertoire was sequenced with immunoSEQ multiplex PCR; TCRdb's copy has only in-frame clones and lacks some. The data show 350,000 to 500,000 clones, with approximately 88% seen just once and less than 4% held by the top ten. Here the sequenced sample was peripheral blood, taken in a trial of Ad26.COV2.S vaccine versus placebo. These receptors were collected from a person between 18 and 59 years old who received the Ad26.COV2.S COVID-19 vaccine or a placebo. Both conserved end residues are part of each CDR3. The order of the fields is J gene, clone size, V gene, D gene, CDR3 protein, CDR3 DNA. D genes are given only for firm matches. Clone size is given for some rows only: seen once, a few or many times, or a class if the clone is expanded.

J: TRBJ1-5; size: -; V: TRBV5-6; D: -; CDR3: CASSLGSWQPQHF; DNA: TGTGCCAGCAGCTTAGGGTCTTGGCAGCCCCAGCATTTT
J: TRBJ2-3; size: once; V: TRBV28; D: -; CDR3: CASRRGDFNTDTQYF; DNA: TGTGCCAGCAGAAGGGGGGACTTTAACACAGATACGCAGTATTTT
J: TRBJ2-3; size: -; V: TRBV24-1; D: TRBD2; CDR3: CATSDQRGGLIDTQYF; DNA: TGTGCCACCAGTGATCAGCGGGGGGGCTTAATAGATACGCAGTATTTT
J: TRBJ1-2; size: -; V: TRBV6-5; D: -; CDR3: CASSYSPTETKSYTF; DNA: TGTGCCAGCAGTTACTCGCCGACAGAAACGAAGAGCTACACCTTC
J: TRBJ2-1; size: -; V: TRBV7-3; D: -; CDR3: CASSSKDGSSYNEQFF; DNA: TGTGCCAGCAGCTCTAAGGACGGGAGCTCCTACAATGAGCAGTTCTTC
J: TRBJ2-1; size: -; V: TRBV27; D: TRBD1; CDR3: CASSQQGQGNEQFF; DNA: TGTGCCAGCAGTCAACAAGGACAGGGAAATGAGCAGTTCTTC
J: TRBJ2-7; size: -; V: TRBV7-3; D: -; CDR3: CASSPEAGMTTVEQYF; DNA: TGTGCCAGCAGCCCAGAAGCGGGCATGACTACGGTGGAGCAGTACTTC
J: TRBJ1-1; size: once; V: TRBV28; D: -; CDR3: CASRLDRTNTEAFF; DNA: TGTGCCAGCAGGCTCGACAGGACGAACACTGAAGCTTTCTTT
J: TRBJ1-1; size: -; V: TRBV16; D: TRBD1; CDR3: CASSPLRQGSDTEAFF; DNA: TGTGCCAGCAGCCCATTGAGACAGGGCTCGGACACTGAAGCTTTCTTT
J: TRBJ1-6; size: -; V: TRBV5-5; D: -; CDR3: CASSGGANSPLHF; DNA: TGTGCCAGCAGCGGGGGCGCAAATTCACCCCTCCACTTT
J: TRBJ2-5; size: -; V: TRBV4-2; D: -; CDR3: CASRRGSQETQYF; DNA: TGTGCCAGCCGTCGGGGCTCCCAAGAGACCCAGTACTTC
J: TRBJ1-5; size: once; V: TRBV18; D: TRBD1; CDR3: CASSPDGTGAAGLKPQHF; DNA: TGTGCCAGCTCACCAGATGGGACAGGGGCCGCGGGACTGAAGCCCCAGCATTTT
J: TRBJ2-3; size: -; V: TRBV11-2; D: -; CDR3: CASSPVGLEPDTQYF; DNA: TGTGCCAGCAGCCCAGTGGGTCTGGAGCCAGATACGCAGTATTTT
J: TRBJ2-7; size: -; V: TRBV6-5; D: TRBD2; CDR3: CASSWGSGGAYEQYF; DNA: TGTGCCAGCAGTTGGGGCAGCGGGGGGGCTTACGAGCAGTACTTC
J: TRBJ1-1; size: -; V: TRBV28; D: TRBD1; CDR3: CASSLSGTVNTEAFF; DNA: TGTGCCAGCAGTCTCTCCGGGACAGTGAACACTGAAGCTTTCTTT
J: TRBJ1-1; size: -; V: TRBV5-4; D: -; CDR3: CASRDSGTGNTEAFF; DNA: TGTGCCAGCAGAGACTCCGGGACGGGGAACACTGAAGCTTTCTTT
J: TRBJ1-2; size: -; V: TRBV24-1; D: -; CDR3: CATSDPGKGYGYTF; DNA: TGTGCCACCAGTGACCCCGGGAAGGGGTATGGCTACACCTTC
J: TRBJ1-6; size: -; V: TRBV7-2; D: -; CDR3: CASSSARGRVSFPNSPLHF; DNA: TGTGCCAGCAGCTCCGCCCGCGGTCGGGTTTCCTTCCCTAATTCACCCCTCCACTTT
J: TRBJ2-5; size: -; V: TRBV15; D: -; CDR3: CATSREGLGETQYF; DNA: TGTGCCACCAGCAGAGAGGGGCTGGGGGAGACCCAGTACTTC
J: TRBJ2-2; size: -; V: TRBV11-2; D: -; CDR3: CASSATWVTGELFF; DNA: TGTGCCAGCAGCGCGACCTGGGTCACCGGGGAGCTGTTTTTT
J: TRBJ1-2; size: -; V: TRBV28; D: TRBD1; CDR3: CASSPGQDGGYTF; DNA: TGTGCCAGCAGCCCGGGACAGGACGGAGGCTACACCTTC
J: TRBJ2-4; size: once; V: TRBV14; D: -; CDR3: CASSQERFDRAGAKNIQYF; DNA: TGTGCCAGCAGCCAAGAAAGATTTGACAGGGCGGGGGCCAAAAACATTCAGTACTTC
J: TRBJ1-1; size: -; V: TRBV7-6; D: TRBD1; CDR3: CASSDRQGFAEAFF; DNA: TGTGCCAGCAGCGATAGACAGGGGTTTGCTGAAGCTTTCTTT
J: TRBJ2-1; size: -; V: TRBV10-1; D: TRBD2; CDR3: CASSESRTSSYNEQFF; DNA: TGCGCCAGCAGTGAGTCGAGGACTAGCTCCTACAATGAGCAGTTCTTC
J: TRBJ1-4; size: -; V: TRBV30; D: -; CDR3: CAWSVQGNEKLFF; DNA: TGTGCCTGGAGTGTTCAGGGTAATGAAAAACTGTTTTTT
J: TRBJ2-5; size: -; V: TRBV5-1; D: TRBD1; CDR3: CASSLRGQVDSQETQYF; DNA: TGCGCCAGCAGCCTCCGGGGACAGGTGGATAGCCAAGAGACCCAGTACTTC
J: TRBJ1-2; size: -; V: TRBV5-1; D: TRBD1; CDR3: CASSLDGPGTGPGYTF; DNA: TGCGCCAGCAGCTTGGATGGACCCGGGACAGGGCCAGGCTACACCTTC
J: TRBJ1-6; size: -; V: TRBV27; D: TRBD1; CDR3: CASRTGGSPLHF; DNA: TGTGCCAGCAGGACAGGGGGTTCACCCCTCCACTTT
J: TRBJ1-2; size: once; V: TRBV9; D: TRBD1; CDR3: CASSVQGESYGYTF; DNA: TGTGCCAGCAGCGTACAGGGGGAGAGCTATGGCTACACCTTC
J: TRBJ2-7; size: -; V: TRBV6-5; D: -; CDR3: CASRSRQAISYEQYF; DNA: TGTGCCAGCAGGAGCCGGCAGGCGATATCCTACGAGCAGTACTTC
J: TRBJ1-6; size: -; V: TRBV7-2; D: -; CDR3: CASSLAGSNSPLHF; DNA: TGTGCCAGCAGCTTAGCGGGGAGTAATTCACCCCTCCACTTT
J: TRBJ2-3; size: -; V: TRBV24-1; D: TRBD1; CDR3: CATSARSQPGTGPADTQYF; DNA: TGTGCCACCAGTGCCCGATCCCAACCCGGGACAGGGCCGGCAGATACGCAGTATTTT
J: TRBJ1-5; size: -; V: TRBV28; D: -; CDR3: CASSSPGNSNQPQHF; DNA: TGTGCCAGCAGTTCCCCAGGAAATAGCAATCAGCCCCAGCATTTT
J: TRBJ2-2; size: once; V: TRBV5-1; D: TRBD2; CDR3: CASSFHPAGENTGELFF; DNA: TGCGCCAGCAGCTTCCATCCAGCGGGGGAGAACACCGGGGAGCTGTTTTTT
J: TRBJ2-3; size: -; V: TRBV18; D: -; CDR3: CASSPFGDTQYF; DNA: TGTGCCAGCTCACCATTCGGAGATACGCAGTATTTT